This T cell receptor (beta chain) derives from a study of sequential checkpoint blockade in melanoma. The protocol was immunoSEQ multiplex PCR, while the TCRdb copy is restricted to in-frame clones and leaves out a portion. Of fewer than 30,000 clones in the sample, about 72% were seen once. Treatment meaning: randomized to nivolumab then ipilimumab (arm A) or the reverse (arm B). Patients had received no earlier DNA-damaging chemotherapy. PBMC sorting kept live CD3+CD8+ cells without CD19 or CD56. Trimming cost V 0 bases and J 6 bases, with 12 bases left between them. Germline-derived CDR1 and CDR2 are MGHRA and YSYEKL. This CDR3 is 14 amino acids long.

The receptor's source is a human donor with melanoma. The chain is built from TRBV4-1 and TRBJ2-7, with no clear D. The sample was CD8+ T cells sorted from blood (inferred from file names), taken from a patient given nivolumab and ipilimumab in sequence. CDR3 in DNA: TGCGCCAGCAGCCAAGATAGCTTGATTCGCGAGCAGTACTTC. This gives the protein CASSQDSLIREQYF.